This entry is about one T cell receptor beta chain. Its antigen is not known. A multiplex PCR was run with 60 Vbeta primers and 13 Jbeta primers. Method: immunoSEQ multiplex PCR; TCRdb's copy keeps in-frame clones and lacks some. The data show fewer than 200,000 clones, around four fifths seen once. This sample is drawn from a study of cytomegalovirus exposure and HLA in healthy donors. Findings and limits, study-wide: In a later analysis, HLA-associated beta chains showed higher expansion and lower generation probabilities than comparable chains. Confirmation in vitro established that a few CMV-associated chains were specific for CMV antigens.

The germline V gene has CDR1 SGDLS and CDR2 YYNGEE. This CDR3 has 16 residues. Losses at the gene ends were 0 bases for V and 4 bases for J; bases not matched to a gene: 7. This TCR was recovered from a man between 40 and 49 years old in good health and CMV-seropositive. Sequencing was carried out using PBMCs. The chain carries TRBV9 and TRBJ2-5; TRBD2 aligns across 9 bases. In nucleotides, the CDR3 is TGTGCCAGCAGCGTAGGGGCGGGAGGGCCGGGAGAGACCCAGTACTTC. Its protein product is CASSVGAGGPGETQYF.